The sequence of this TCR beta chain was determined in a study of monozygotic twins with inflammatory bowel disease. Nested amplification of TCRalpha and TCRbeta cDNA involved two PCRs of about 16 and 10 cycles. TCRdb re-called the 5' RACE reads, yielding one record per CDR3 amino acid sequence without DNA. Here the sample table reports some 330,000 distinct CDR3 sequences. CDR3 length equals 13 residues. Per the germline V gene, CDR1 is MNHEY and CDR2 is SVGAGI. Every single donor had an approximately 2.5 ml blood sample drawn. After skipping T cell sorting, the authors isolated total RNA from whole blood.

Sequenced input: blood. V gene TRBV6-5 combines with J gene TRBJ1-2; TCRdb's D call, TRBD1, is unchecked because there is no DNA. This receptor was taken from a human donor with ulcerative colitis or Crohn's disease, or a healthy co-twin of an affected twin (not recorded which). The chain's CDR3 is CASRTTGTHGYTF.